This is a list of T cell receptor beta chains from one sample in a study of response to subunit inactivated influenza vaccine. TCRdb ran MiXCR on the RT-PCR reads and lists one entry per CDR3 protein. In the table there are 500,000 to 600,000 distinct CDR3 sequences, around 15% of which are singletons. Source: PBMCs from blood, taken roughly 13 days after vaccination. The source is a middle-aged man who received an inactivated influenza vaccine. Each CDR3 is given with its conserved first and last residue. The D gene is left open where the match is weak. Not all rows give a size; the values are once, few, many and, for expanded clones, a class.

v_gene: TRBV5-1
j_gene: TRBJ2-2
d_gene: -
len: 15
abundance: many
CDR3aa: CASSPPVSNTGELFF
CDR3nt: TGCGCCAGCAGCCCCCCGGTCTCGAACACCGGGGAGCTGTTTTTT

v_gene: TRBV7-9
j_gene: TRBJ2-3
d_gene: TRBD2
len: 16
abundance: -
CDR3aa: CASSSQRGLITDTQYF
CDR3nt: TGTGCCAGCAGCTCTCAGCGGGGCCTTATCACAGATACGCAGTATTTT

v_gene: TRBV6-1
j_gene: TRBJ1-2
d_gene: -
len: 14
abundance: few
CDR3aa: CASSEAQANYGYTF
CDR3nt: TGTGCCAGCAGCGAAGCTCAGGCTAACTATGGCTACACCTTC

v_gene: TRBV10-3
j_gene: TRBJ2-3
d_gene: -
len: 12
abundance: few
CDR3aa: CAISDLTRAQYF
CDR3nt: TGTGCCATCAGTGATTTGACGAGGGCGCAGTATTTT

v_gene: TRBV19
j_gene: TRBJ2-7
d_gene: TRBD2
len: 15
abundance: -
CDR3aa: CASSRGLAGPYEQYF
CDR3nt: TGTGCCAGTAGTAGAGGACTAGCGGGGCCCTACGAGCAGTACTTC

v_gene: TRBV20-1
j_gene: TRBJ2-3
d_gene: -
len: 14
abundance: few
CDR3aa: CSVRKGRVTDTQYF
CDR3nt: TGCAGTGTCCGGAAGGGACGGGTAACAGATACGCAGTATTTT

v_gene: TRBV5-1
j_gene: TRBJ2-5
d_gene: TRBD2
len: 15
abundance: -
CDR3aa: CASSYLGTSGETQYF
CDR3nt: TGCGCCAGCAGTTACTTGGGGACTAGCGGGGAGACCCAGTACTTC

v_gene: TRBV28
j_gene: TRBJ1-5
d_gene: -
len: 13
abundance: -
CDR3aa: CASRGPLNQPQHF
CDR3nt: TGTGCCAGCAGGGGCCCGCTAAATCAGCCCCAGCATTTT

v_gene: TRBV15
j_gene: TRBJ2-1
d_gene: -
len: 12
abundance: -
CDR3aa: CATSRQGGEQFF
CDR3nt: TGTGCCACCAGCAGACAGGGGGGTGAGCAGTTCTTC

v_gene: TRBV12-3/TRBV12-4
j_gene: TRBJ2-1
d_gene: -
len: 14
abundance: few
CDR3aa: CASSLYSMLGEQFF
CDR3nt: TGTGCCAGCAGTTTGTACAGTATGCTCGGTGAGCAGTTCTTC

v_gene: TRBV7-8
j_gene: TRBJ2-1
d_gene: -
len: 15
abundance: many
CDR3aa: CASSFSRLTYNEQFF
CDR3nt: TGTGCCAGCAGCTTTTCGCGCCTAACCTACAATGAGCAGTTCTTC

v_gene: TRBV10-3
j_gene: TRBJ2-1
d_gene: TRBD2
len: 16
abundance: -
CDR3aa: CAISDRTSGGGHEQFF
CDR3nt: TGTGCCATCAGTGATAGGACTAGCGGGGGGGGCCATGAGCAGTTCTTC

v_gene: TRBV6-1
j_gene: TRBJ1-1
d_gene: TRBD1
len: 13
abundance: -
CDR3aa: CASSEETGGSAFF
CDR3nt: TGTGCCAGCAGTGAAGAGACAGGGGGGTCAGCTTTCTTT

v_gene: TRBV2
j_gene: TRBJ2-1
d_gene: -
len: 15
abundance: -
CDR3aa: CASSEREWAWHEQFF
CDR3nt: TGTGCCAGCAGTGAACGAGAGTGGGCTTGGCATGAGCAGTTCTTC

v_gene: TRBV20-1
j_gene: TRBJ2-7
d_gene: -
len: 13
abundance: -
CDR3aa: CSARTENSYEQYF
CDR3nt: TGCAGTGCCCGGACTGAAAACTCCTACGAGCAGTACTTC

v_gene: TRBV20-1
j_gene: TRBJ2-1
d_gene: -
len: 15
abundance: few
CDR3aa: CSARAQPSSYNEQFF
CDR3nt: TGCAGTGCTAGAGCTCAGCCCAGCTCCTACAATGAGCAGTTCTTC

v_gene: TRBV4-3
j_gene: TRBJ2-2
d_gene: -
len: 13
abundance: -
CDR3aa: CASRSRETGELFF
CDR3nt: TGCGCCAGCAGATCGAGAGAAACCGGGGAGCTGTTTTTT

v_gene: TRBV3-1
j_gene: TRBJ2-2
d_gene: TRBD1
len: 16
abundance: -
CDR3aa: CASSRTGTGITGELFF
CDR3nt: TGTGCCAGCAGCCGAACGGGGACAGGAATAACCGGGGAGCTGTTTTTT

v_gene: TRBV7-9
j_gene: TRBJ1-6
d_gene: -
len: 13
abundance: few
CDR3aa: CASSLGSISPLHF
CDR3nt: TGTGCCAGCAGCTTGGGATCCATTTCACCCCTCCACTTT